This T cell receptor (beta chain) was captured in a study of cytomegalovirus exposure and HLA in healthy donors. Comments on this clone: Antigen unknown.

Study-level findings and limits: Most sequenced TCRs were rare (though some public TCRs occurred in many donors).

The repertoire was sequenced with immunoSEQ multiplex PCR; TCRdb's copy has only in-frame clones and lacks some. The data hold 200,000 to 300,000 clones, with 90% observed a single time. The sample taken for sequencing was PBMCs. This TCR was sampled from a woman in her 30s in good health and CMV-seronegative.

This chain's CDR3 is CASSRAADTQYF. CDR3 nucleotides: TGTGCCAGCAGCCGAGCGGCAGATACGCAGTATTTT. V and J are TRBV28 and TRBJ2-3, with D possibly matching TRBD2 (5 bases). The germline V gene has CDR1 MDHEN and CDR2 SYDVKM. CDR3 length equals 12 residues. Trimming left V 6 bases short and J 4 bases short, with 8 bases between. The full variable domain, rest sourced from reference TRBV28 and TRBJ2-3, is DVKVTQSSRYLVKRTGEKVFLECVQDMDHENMFWYRQDPGLGLRLIYFSYDVKMKEKGDIPEGYSVSREKKERFSLILESASTNQTSMYLCASSRAADTQYFGPGTRLTVL.